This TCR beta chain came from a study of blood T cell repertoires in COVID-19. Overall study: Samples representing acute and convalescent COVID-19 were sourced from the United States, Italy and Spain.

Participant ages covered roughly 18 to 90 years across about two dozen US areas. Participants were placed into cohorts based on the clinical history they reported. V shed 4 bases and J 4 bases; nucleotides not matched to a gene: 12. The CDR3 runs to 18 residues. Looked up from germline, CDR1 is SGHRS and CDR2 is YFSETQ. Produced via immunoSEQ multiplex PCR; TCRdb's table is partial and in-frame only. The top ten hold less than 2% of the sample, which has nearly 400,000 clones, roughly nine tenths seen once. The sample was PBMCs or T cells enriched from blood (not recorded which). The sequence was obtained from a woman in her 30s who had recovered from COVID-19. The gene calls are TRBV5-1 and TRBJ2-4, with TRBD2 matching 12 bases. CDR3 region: CASSPRLAGVTAKNIQYF. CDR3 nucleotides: TGCGCCAGCAGCCCTAGACTAGCGGGAGTGACCGCAAAAAACATTCAGTACTTC.